One sample yielded the 32 T cell receptor beta chains listed below, sequenced in a study of T cell repertoires in cytomegalovirus infection. Each CDR3 protein is one row after TCRdb ran MiXCR on the reads. Of more than 200,000 distinct CDR3 sequences in the sample, 9.1% were seen once. What was sequenced was PBMCs. These receptors all stem from a human donor in good health (CMV status not recorded). Some clones in this sample may be carry-over from other donors' samples.

The chain has TRBV11-2 and TRBJ2-3; D uncertain. Germline assignment: CDR1 SGHAT and CDR2 FQNNGV. V dropped 1 base and J dropped 4 bases, with 6 bases sitting between them. CDR3 length: 13 residues. The CDR3 region is CASSLGWPDTQYF. The CDR3 DNA sequence: TGTGCCAGCAGCTTAGGTTGGCCAGATACGCAGTATTTT.

The rearrangement uses TRBV18 and TRBJ2-7; TRBD1 aligns across 8 bases. With 2 bases clipped from V and 5 bases from J, the junction kept 8 bases outside the gene matches. Germline CDR1 reads KGHSH; CDR2 reads LQKENI. This CDR3 has 15 residues. CDR3 DNA sequence: TGTGCCAGCTCACCAATCGCAGGGGGCATGGACGAGCAGTACTTC. Translation gives CASSPIAGGMDEQYF.

This clonotype was seen many times. This chain connects TRBV28 to TRBJ1-1; the D is unclear. This CDR3 comprises 13 residues. V was trimmed by 4 bases and J by 6 bases, leaving 12 bases between them. Germline V gene lookup returns CDR1 MDHEN and CDR2 SYDVKM. The CDR3 bases are TGTGCCAGCAGTTCCCCCAGAGGGTCTGAAGCTTTCTTT. Translation: CASSSPRGSEAFF.

This clonotype has ten or more counts. This rearrangement joins TRBV29-1 to TRBJ1-1; the D gene is possibly TRBD1 (5 bases). V lost 1 base to trimming and J lost 3 bases, with 9 bases between them. Germline V gene sequence: CDR1 SQVTM, CDR2 ANQGSEA. The CDR3 totals 13 residues. CDR3 sequence (DNA): TGCAGCGTTGAAGGGGGGAGTTACACTGAAGCTTTCTTT. Encoded protein: CSVEGGSYTEAFF.

V and J are TRBV20-1 and TRBJ2-7; D unclear. V lost 5 bases to trimming and J lost 4 bases, with 15 bases between them. CDR1 and CDR2 from the germline V gene are DFQATT and SNEGSKA (reference sequence). The CDR3 has 13 amino acids. CDR3 nucleotides: TGCAGTGCTCGCCCAGTGCTAACGTACGAGCAGTACTTC. It codes for CSARPVLTYEQYF.

This clonotype has a count of ten or more. This chain connects TRBV7-8 to TRBJ2-2, with 11 bases that match TRBD1. This CDR3 region has 20 residues. Germline trimming cut 0 bases from V and 4 bases from J; bases unmatched to any gene: 13. From germline, CDR1 is SGHVS and CDR2 FQNEAQ. Here the CDR3 reads CASSLADRGRRMGVTGELFF. The CDR3 coding sequence is TGTGCCAGCAGCTTAGCGGACAGGGGGCGAAGAATGGGAGTCACCGGGGAGCTGTTTTTT. Looking up the rest from reference TRBV7-8 and TRBJ2-2 gives the full variable domain: GAGVSQSPRYKVAKRGQDVALRCDPISGHVSLFWYQQALGQGPEFLTYFQNEAQLDKSGLPSDRFFAERPEGSVSTLKIQRTQQEDSAVYLCASSLADRGRRMGVTGELFFGEGSRLTVL.

This clonotype was seen many times. The gene calls are TRBV4-3 and TRBJ1-1; tentative D call: TRBD1 (6 bases). This CDR3 region has 13 residues. From germline, CDR1 is LGHNA and CDR2 YSLEER. The germline V and J ends were trimmed by 3 bases and 8 bases, with 13 bases remaining between them. Here the CDR3 DNA reads TGCGCCAGCAGCCACGACAGGTTAACCGAAGCTTTCTTT. Its translation is CASSHDRLTEAFF.

This clonotype showed up many times. The chain joins TRBV12-3 or TRBV12-4 to TRBJ2-7; D may be TRBD1 (6 bases). The CDR3 consists of 14 residues. Trimming shortened V by 6 bases and J by 4 bases, and 16 bases separated the two germline ends. CDR3 in DNA: TGTGCCAGCAGGAAGACCGGGACACGGTACGAGCAGTACTTC. It encodes CASRKTGTRYEQYF.

This clonotype was counted many times. This chain connects TRBV7-6 to TRBJ1-3; D gene ambiguous. This CDR3 comprises 13 residues. CDR1 and CDR2 from the germline V gene are SGHVS and FNYEAQ. Trimming took off 5 bases at V and 4 bases at J, with 9 bases between the two ends. CDR3 in amino acids: CASSPSVGNTIYF. The CDR3 nucleotides read TGTGCCAGCAGCCCTTCCGTAGGAAACACCATATATTTT.

This clonotype was counted ten times or more. This rearrangement joins TRBV10-2 to TRBJ1-5; D gene uncertain. The CDR3 extends over 14 amino acids. CDR1 and CDR2 from the germline V gene are WSHSY and SAAADI. V lost 2 bases and J lost 1, with 6 bases in between. CDR3 amino acids: CASSEPGSNQPQHF. In nucleotides, the CDR3 is TGCGCCAGCAGTGAGCCGGGGAGCAATCAGCCCCAGCATTTT.

This clonotype appeared many times. The chain is built from TRBV7-6 and TRBJ1-2, with 8 bases fitting TRBD1. J lost 4 bases, V lost 1 base, and 5 bases had no gene match. In germline, CDR1 is SGHVS, CDR2 FNYEAQ. The CDR3 is 15 residues long. The CDR3 nucleotides are TGTGCCAGCAGCTTAGGACAGGGGTCGGTCTATGGCTACACCTTC. This encodes CASSLGQGSVYGYTF.

This clonotype was observed at least ten times. This chain links TRBV7-8 with TRBJ2-7; 8 bases agree with TRBD1. CDR1 is SGHVS and CDR2 is FQNEAQ in the germline V gene. Trimming took 3 bases from V and 1 from J; bases not matched to a gene: 5. This CDR3 spans 15 amino acids. The DNA for the CDR3 is TGTGCCAGCAGCTTTGCAGGGGGCCTTTCCTACGAGCAGTACTTC. It yields the protein CASSFAGGLSYEQYF.

The chain links TRBV19 to TRBJ2-2; D perhaps matches TRBD2 (7 bases). With 5 bases removed from V and 4 bases from J, the gap between germline ends came to 17 bases. Germline V lookup: CDR1 LNHDA, CDR2 SQIVND (reference sequence). The CDR3 consists of 16 residues. CDR3 sequence: CASSGRGGAVTGELFF. CDR3 nucleotides: TGTGCCAGTAGTGGGCGTGGGGGGGCCGTCACCGGGGAGCTGTTTTTT.

This clonotype was detected ten times or more. The genes are TRBV28 and TRBJ2-7, with D possibly TRBD1 on 6 matching bases. The CDR3 is 14 amino acids. Germline V lookup: CDR1 MDHEN, CDR2 SYDVKM. V lost 9 bases to trimming and J lost 2 bases, with 17 bases between them. The CDR3 DNA sequence: TGTGCCAGTACACAGGGACGGAGAACCTACGAGCAGTACTTC. The encoded protein is CASTQGRRTYEQYF.

The rearrangement joins TRBV14 to TRBJ1-1; no firm D call. The CDR3 extends over 14 amino acids. The germline V gene encodes CDR1 SGHDN and CDR2 FVKESK. With 4 bases removed from V and 1 base from J, the gap between germline ends came to 10 bases. In nucleotides, the CDR3 is TGTGCCAGCAGCCCAGTGGCGGGGAACACTGAAGCTTTCTTT. Encoded protein: CASSPVAGNTEAFF. The complete variable domain, with remaining parts taken from reference TRBV14 and TRBJ1-1, reads EAGVTQFPSHSVIEKGQTVTLRCDPISGHDNLYWYRRVMGKEIKFLLHFVKESKQDESGMPNNRFLAERTGGTYSTLKVQPAELEDSGVYFCASSPVAGNTEAFFGQGTRLTVV.

This clonotype was picked up a small number of times. The chain links TRBV7-8 to TRBJ2-5; 13 bases are a match to TRBD2. The CDR3 extends over 17 amino acids. The ends lost 2 bases at V and 2 bases at J; junction bases unmatched: 5. Germline CDR1 reads SGHVS; CDR2 reads FQNEAQ. The DNA of the CDR3 is TGTGCCAGCAGCTTAAGACGGACTAGCGGGAGACAAGAGACCCAGTACTTC. This encodes CASSLRRTSGRQETQYF.

This clonotype was counted many times. The CDR3: CASSVGTGGVSGYTF. CDR3 nucleotides: TGTGCCAGCAGCGTCGGGACAGGGGGCGTTAGTGGCTACACCTTC. The chain combines TRBV7-2 with TRBJ1-2, with TRBD1 matching over 12 bases. CDR3 length: 15 residues. Germline V gene lookup returns CDR1 SGHTA and CDR2 FQGNSA. V lost 5 bases to trimming and J lost 7 bases; unmatched junction nucleotides: 8.

The gene calls are TRBV20-1 and TRBJ1-5; no reliable D call. CDR3 size: 15 residues. With 5 bases removed from V and 2 bases from J, the gap between germline ends came to 16 bases. From germline, CDR1 is DFQATT and CDR2 SNEGSKA (reference sequence). The DNA for the CDR3 is TGCAGTGCTGGAAGACGGACCCAGGGCAATCAGCCCCAGCATTTT. Translation: CSAGRRTQGNQPQHF.

The chain is built from TRBV6-2 or TRBV6-3 and TRBJ2-6, with D perhaps matching TRBD2 (6 bases). V gave up 5 bases and J gave up 2 bases, with 10 bases separating them. Germline CDR1 is MNHEY and CDR2 is SVGEGT. The CDR3 has 15 residues. As DNA, the CDR3 is TGTGCCAGCAGTCACGGGGGTACTGGGGCCAACGTCCTGACTTTC. Translation: CASSHGGTGANVLTF.

This clonotype was found many times. The CDR3 coding sequence is TGCGCCAGCAGCTTGCTAGGTTCAGCCCCGGCAACTGAAGCTTTCTTT. Amino acid sequence: CASSLLGSAPATEAFF. This chain links TRBV5-1 with TRBJ1-1; D remains unclear. The germline V and J ends were trimmed by 1 base and 5 bases, with 18 bases remaining between them. Germline V gene lookup returns CDR1 SGHRS and CDR2 YFSETQ. The CDR3 extends over 16 amino acids. The full variable domain, with the rest looked up from reference TRBV5-1 and TRBJ1-1, is KAGVTQTPRYLIKTRGQQVTLSCSPISGHRSVSWYQQTPGQGLQFLFEYFSETQRNKGNFPGRFSGRQFSNSRSEMNVSTLELGDSALYLCASSLLGSAPATEAFFGQGTRLTVV.

This clonotype was counted at least ten times. The genes are TRBV11-2 and TRBJ1-1; TRBD1 aligns across 7 bases. Trimming removed 4 bases from V and 11 bases from J; junction bases left unmatched: 13. This CDR3 region has 14 residues. In germline, CDR1 is SGHAT, CDR2 FQNNGV. The chain's CDR3 is CASSSQGSLVEAFF. In DNA form, the CDR3 reads TGTGCCAGCAGCTCACAGGGGAGTCTTGTGGAGGCTTTCTTT. Full variable domain (missing parts from reference TRBV11-2 and TRBJ1-1): EAGVAQSPRYKIIEKRQSVAFWCNPISGHATLYWYQQILGQGPKLLIQFQNNGVVDDSQLPKDRFSAERLKGVDSTLKIQPAKLEDSAVYLCASSSQGSLVEAFFGQGTRLTVV.

This clonotype was seen repeatedly, ten times or more. The chain employs TRBV6-2 or TRBV6-3 and TRBJ2-5, with a weak D call TRBD2 (6 bases). The CDR3 covers 14 residues. Germline CDR1 is MNHEY and CDR2 is SVGEGT. V lost 7 bases, J lost 5 bases, and 17 bases lay in between. CDR3 in amino acids: CASTPQGLRETQYF. Written as DNA, the CDR3 is TGTGCCAGCACCCCGCAGGGACTGAGGGAGACCCAGTACTTC.

Comment on this clonotype: One end of the junction is discordant with germline, which a read error may explain. The V gene is TRBV6-1, the J gene TRBJ1-5; a weak D match, TRBD1 (5 bases). In germline, CDR1 is MNHNS, CDR2 SASEGT. This CDR3 is 14 amino acids long. The DNA for the CDR3 is TGTGCCCGCAGTGAAGGGACCCCTTATCAGCCCCAGCATTTT. It is translated as CARSEGTPYQPQHF.

This clonotype was found many times. V is TRBV7-2 and J is TRBJ1-2; TRBD1 might be the D (5 bases). This CDR3 is built from 14 residues. Trimming removed 1 base from V and 3 bases from J, with 9 bases in between. In germline, CDR1 is SGHTA, CDR2 FQGNSA. The CDR3 here is CASSLDEGYYGYTF. DNA for the CDR3: TGTGCCAGCAGCTTAGACGAGGGGTACTATGGCTACACCTTC. Using reference TRBV7-2 and TRBJ1-2 for the parts outside the CDR3, the full variable domain is GAGVSQSPSNKVTEKGKDVELRCDPISGHTALYWYRQSLGQGLEFLIYFQGNSAPDKSGLPSDRFSAERTGGSVSTLTIQRTQQEDSAVYLCASSLDEGYYGYTFGSGTRLTVV.

There are many counts of this clonotype. The V gene is TRBV7-2, the J gene TRBJ1-1; D not certain. Germline V lookup: CDR1 SGHTA, CDR2 FQGNSA. The CDR3 extends over 17 amino acids. Trimming took 2 bases from V and 6 from J, leaving 22 bases between them. The CDR3 region has the DNA TGTGCCAGCAGCTTATCCCCAGTTGGGAGGGCGGTCGCTGAAGCTTTCTTT. Amino acids: CASSLSPVGRAVAEAFF.

The CDR3 here is CASSYGGGRETQYF. The CDR3 region has the DNA TGTGCCAGCAGTTACGGAGGGGGTAGGGAGACCCAGTACTTC. This chain uses TRBV6-5 with TRBJ2-5; either TRBD1 or TRBD2 may fit D (6 bases each). CDR3 length: 14 residues. V dropped 2 bases and J dropped 5 bases, with 12 bases sitting between them. Germline CDR1 reads MNHEY; CDR2 reads SVGAGI.

In its sample, this clonotype was seen a few times. This may be a read error: a much more frequent sequence differs by one nucleotide. The chain carries TRBV7-2 and TRBJ1-1, with 7 bases that match TRBD1. The CDR3 contains 14 residues. Germline V gene data show CDR1 as SGHTA and CDR2 as FQGNSA. The J segment lost 1 base and the V segment lost 4 bases, leaving 3 bases of the junction unmatched. As DNA, the CDR3 is TGTGCCAGCAGCTCGGGACAGTCGAACACTGAAGCTTTCTTT. It encodes CASSSGQSNTEAFF.

This clonotype was counted many times. The chain is built from TRBV7-2 and TRBJ2-7; 8 positions agree with TRBD1. The CDR3 has 15 amino acids. Germline CDR1 and CDR2: SGHTA and FQGNSA. Germline trimming cut 3 bases from V and 0 bases from J; bases unmatched to any gene: 4. The CDR3 protein is CASSLGQVSSYEQYF. The DNA of the CDR3 is TGTGCCAGCAGCTTGGGACAGGTCAGCTCCTACGAGCAGTACTTC.

This clonotype occurred a few times. The chain carries TRBV7-9 and TRBJ1-1, with D unresolved. Germline V lookup: CDR1 SEHNR, CDR2 FQNEAQ (reference sequence). The CDR3 is made up of 14 amino acids. V dropped 4 bases and J dropped 1 base, with 10 bases sitting between them. The CDR3 is CASSSLGRNTEAFF. The DNA of the CDR3 is TGTGCCAGCAGCTCCTTGGGGAGGAACACTGAAGCTTTCTTT.

In this sample, this clonotype turned up many times. The chain is built from TRBV7-2 and TRBJ1-3; D call uncertain. Trimming removed 3 bases at V and 0 bases at J, with 6 bases between. The length of the CDR3 is 14 residues. CDR1 and CDR2 from the germline V gene are SGHTA and FQGNSA. In DNA, the CDR3 is TGTGCCAGCAGCTTCGTAGGCTCTGGAAACACCATATATTTT. Translation gives CASSFVGSGNTIYF.

V usage is TRBV28 and J usage is TRBJ2-2; 8 nucleotides agree with TRBD1. J lost 4 bases, V lost 0 bases, and 7 bases had no gene match. The CDR3 contains 17 residues. The germline gives CDR1 MDHEN, CDR2 SYDVKM. The chain's CDR3 is CASSLWPGGKSTGELFF. As DNA, the CDR3 is TGTGCCAGCAGTTTATGGCCAGGGGGCAAGAGCACCGGGGAGCTGTTTTTT.

This clonotype was recorded many times. V gene TRBV28 combines with J gene TRBJ1-1, with 8 bases that match TRBD1. Germline V gene lookup returns CDR1 MDHEN and CDR2 SYDVKM. The J segment lost 5 bases and the V segment lost 1 base, leaving 15 bases of the junction unmatched. The CDR3 extends over 18 amino acids. CDR3 loop: CASSLYGFATGEETEAFF. Written as DNA, the CDR3 is TGTGCCAGCAGTTTATACGGTTTCGCGACAGGGGAGGAAACTGAAGCTTTCTTT.